The clone carrying this T cell receptor beta chain was detected only a few times. As yet, its antigen is unknown. The data were obtained in a study of regulatory T cells in long-lasting Graves disease. Whole-study results and caveats: Favoring TRBV28, TRBJ1-2 and TRBJ2-5 was a feature seen in persistent disease.

As to time point: persistent/refractory GD, antithyroid drugs over 5 years with positive TRAb. TCR sequences were obtained from RNA taken from PBMCs. Arm-PCR of CDR3 regions and iRepertoire HTBI primers were used to build TCR beta libraries. TCRdb called the multiplex PCR reads again in MiXCR, with one record for every CDR3 protein. The repertoire has 600,000 to 800,000 distinct CDR3 sequences, around 32% of them found once; the top ten carry 40% to 55%. The CDR3 extends over 13 amino acids. V lost 6 bases and J lost 0, with 9 bases in between. The germline V gene has CDR1 MNHEY and CDR2 SVGEGT. This receptor was taken from a female donor with Graves disease. The sequencing used peripheral blood mononuclear cells (PBMCs), collected when the disease was refractory, from a patient treated with antithyroid drugs. This sequence joins TRBV6-2 or TRBV6-3 and TRBJ2-7; D is unclear. As DNA, the CDR3 is TGTGCCAGCAGCCTCGAGCCCTCCTACGAGCAGTACTTC. This translates into CASSLEPSYEQYF.